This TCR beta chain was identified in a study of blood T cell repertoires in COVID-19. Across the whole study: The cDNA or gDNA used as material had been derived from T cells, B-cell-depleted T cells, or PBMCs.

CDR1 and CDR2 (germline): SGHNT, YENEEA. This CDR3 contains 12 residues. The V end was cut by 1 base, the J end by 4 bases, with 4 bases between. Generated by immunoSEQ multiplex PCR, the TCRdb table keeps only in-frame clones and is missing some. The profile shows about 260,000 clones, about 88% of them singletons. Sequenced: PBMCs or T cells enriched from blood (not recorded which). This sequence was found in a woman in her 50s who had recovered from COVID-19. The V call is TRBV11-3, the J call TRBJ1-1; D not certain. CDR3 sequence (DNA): TGTGCCAGCAGCTTAGGAGCCACTGAAGCTTTCTTT. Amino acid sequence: CASSLGATEAFF. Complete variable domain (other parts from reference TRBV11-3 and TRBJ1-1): EAGVVQSPRYKIIEKKQPVAFWCNPISGHNTLYWYLQNLGQGPELLIRYENEEAVDDSQLPKDRFSAERLKGVDSTLKIQPAELGDSAVYLCASSLGATEAFFGQGTRLTVV.